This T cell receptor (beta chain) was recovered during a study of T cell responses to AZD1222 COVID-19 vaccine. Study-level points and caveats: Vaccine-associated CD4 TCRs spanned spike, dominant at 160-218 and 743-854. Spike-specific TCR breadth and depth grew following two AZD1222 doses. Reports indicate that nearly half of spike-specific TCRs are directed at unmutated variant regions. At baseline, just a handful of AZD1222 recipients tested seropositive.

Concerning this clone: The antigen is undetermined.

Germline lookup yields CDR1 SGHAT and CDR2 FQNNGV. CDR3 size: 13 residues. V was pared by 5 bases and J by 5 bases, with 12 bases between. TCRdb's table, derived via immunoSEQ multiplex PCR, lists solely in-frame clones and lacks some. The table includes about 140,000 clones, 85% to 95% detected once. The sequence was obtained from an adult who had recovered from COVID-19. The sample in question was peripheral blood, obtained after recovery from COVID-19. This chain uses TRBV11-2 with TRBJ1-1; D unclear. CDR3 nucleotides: TGTGCCAGCAGCCCTGGGGTCCCTACTGAAGCTTTCTTT. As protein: CASSPGVPTEAFF.